This TCR beta chain is from a study of blood T cell repertoires in COVID-19. As originally analysed: Cell counts per sample came from amplifying reference gene primers. Repertoires were generated with immunoSEQ multiplex PCR, while TCRdb's copy carries only in-frame clones and drops some. The V and J calls and clone size are taken from that table; D and trimming were inferred from the DNA. This sample yields around 200,000 clones, of which 70% to 90% are seen a single time; about 4.5% belongs to the top ten. The germline gives CDR1 SGHAT, CDR2 FQNNGV. V lost 1 base, J lost 2 bases, and 3 bases lay in between. The length of the CDR3 is 12 residues. Before they entered the study, exposed participants had met a COVID-19 case within 2 weeks.

Sequenced sample: PBMCs or T cells enriched from blood (not recorded which). The sequence was collected from a young woman who had been exposed to COVID-19. The V call is TRBV11-2, the J call TRBJ2-7; D unclear. CDR3 sequence (DNA): TGTGCCAGCAGCTTAGCGGCCTACGAGCAGTACTTC. The encoded protein is CASSLAAYEQYF. The full variable domain, its missing parts supplied by reference TRBV11-2 and TRBJ2-7, is EAGVAQSPRYKIIEKRQSVAFWCNPISGHATLYWYQQILGQGPKLLIQFQNNGVVDDSQLPKDRFSAERLKGVDSTLKIQPAKLEDSAVYLCASSLAAYEQYFGPGTRLTVT.